This T cell receptor (beta chain) comes out of a study of blood T cell repertoires in COVID-19. Using immunoSEQ multiplex PCR, the repertoire was profiled, and TCRdb retains in-frame clones only, with some absent. Here the sample spans 140,000 or so clones, 65% to 90% being singletons. The CDR3 loop spans 17 amino acids. With 5 bases removed from V and 4 bases from J, the gap between germline ends came to 24 bases. CDR1 and CDR2 (germline): GTSNPN, SVGIG (reference sequence). The clonotype comes from a middle-aged man with acute or convalescent COVID-19. The chain is built from TRBV30 and TRBJ1-5; maybe TRBD1 (5 bases). The sample taken for sequencing was peripheral blood. This chain's CDR3 is CAWGWTARGLNNQPQHF. The CDR3 coding sequence is TGTGCCTGGGGTTGGACGGCAAGGGGATTGAATAATCAGCCCCAGCATTTT.